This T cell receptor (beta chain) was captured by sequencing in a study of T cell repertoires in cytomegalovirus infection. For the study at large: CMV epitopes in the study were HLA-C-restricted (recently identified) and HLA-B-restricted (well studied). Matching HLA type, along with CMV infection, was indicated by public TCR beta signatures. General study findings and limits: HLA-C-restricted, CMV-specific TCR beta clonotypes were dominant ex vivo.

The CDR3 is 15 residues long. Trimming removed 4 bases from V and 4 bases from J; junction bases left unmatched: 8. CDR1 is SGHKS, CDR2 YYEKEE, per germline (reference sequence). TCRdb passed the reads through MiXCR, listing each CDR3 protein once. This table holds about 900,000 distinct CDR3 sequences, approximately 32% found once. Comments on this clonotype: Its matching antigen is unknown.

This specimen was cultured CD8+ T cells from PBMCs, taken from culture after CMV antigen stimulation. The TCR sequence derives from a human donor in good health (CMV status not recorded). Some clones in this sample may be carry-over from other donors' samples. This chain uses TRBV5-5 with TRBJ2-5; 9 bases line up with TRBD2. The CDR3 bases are TGTGCCAGCAGCCCGGGGACTAGCAGTGGAGAGACCCAGTACTTC. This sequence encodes CASSPGTSSGETQYF.